This T cell receptor (beta chain) was captured in a study of T-cell memory formation after mild COVID-19. This clonotype was seen more than once but under ten times. The V gene end was trimmed by 0 bases and the J gene end by 2 bases; junction bases not matched to a gene: 1. The CDR3 extends over 15 amino acids. In germline, CDR1 is LGHNA, CDR2 YSLEER. Each CDR3 protein is one row after TCRdb ran MiXCR on the 5' RACE reads. The profile covers a few hundred thousand distinct CDR3 sequences, with roughly 25% appearing a single time and approximately 12% taken by the ten largest. The material sequenced was PBMCs or a T cell subset sorted from them (not recorded which). The chain employs TRBV4-3 and TRBJ2-1; 7 positions agree with TRBD2. The origin of this receptor is an adult woman who had mild COVID-19 (a few samples of this study predate the infection). Cell type and time point are not known. The CDR3 DNA reads as TGCGCCAGCAGCCAAGATCTAGCGGCCTACAATGAGCAGTTCTTC. Encoded protein: CASSQDLAAYNEQFF.